What follows are 23 T cell receptor beta chains derived from one specimen sequenced in a study of T cell repertoires in cytomegalovirus infection. TCRdb ran MiXCR on the reads and lists one entry per CDR3 protein. The profile shows around 740,000 distinct CDR3 sequences, less than 40% of them singletons. Input material: PBMCs. The receptors were sampled from a human donor in good health (CMV status not recorded). Some clones in this sample may be carry-over from other donors' samples.

This chain uses TRBV7-7 with TRBJ2-7; no definite D call. This CDR3 comprises 14 residues. Germline values: CDR1 SSHAT, CDR2 FNYEAQ (reference sequence). CDR3 residues: CAISLGFLEYEQYF. CDR3 bases: TGTGCTATCAGCTTAGGTTTCCTTGAATACGAGCAGTACTTC.

This sequence joins TRBV7-2 and TRBJ2-2, with unresolved D. V lost 2 bases, J lost 7 bases, and 11 bases lay in between. The CDR3 totals 14 residues. The germline CDR1 and CDR2 sequences are SGHTA and FQGNSA. Here the CDR3 DNA reads TGTGCCAGCAGCTTAACGTTGAGTGGCGGGGAGCTGTTTTTT. This sequence encodes CASSLTLSGGELFF.

This chain uses TRBV12-3 or TRBV12-4 with TRBJ1-2, with D tentatively TRBD1 (6 bases). Trimming left V 3 bases short and J 6 bases short, with 14 bases between. CDR3 length: 14 residues. CDR3 nucleotides: TGTGCCAGCAGTTTGAGGGGGGGGGGCGATGGCTACACCTTC. It yields the protein CASSLRGGGDGYTF.

This clonotype was seen a handful of times. The chain employs TRBV6-5 and TRBJ2-5; TRBD2 matches 8 bases. Germline CDR1 and CDR2: MNHEY and SVGAGI. The V and J ends lost 6 bases and 7 bases, in that order; junction bases with no gene match: 10. This CDR3 is 14 amino acids long. CDR3 amino acids: CASRPPGLDGTQYF. The CDR3 DNA is TGTGCCAGCAGGCCTCCGGGACTAGATGGGACCCAGTACTTC.

In its sample, this clonotype was seen many times. J is TRBJ2-7 and V is TRBV28; D call uncertain. The CDR3 contains 12 residues. Germline CDR1 and CDR2: MDHEN and SYDVKM. Deletions cut 6 bases from V and 3 bases from J, with 9 bases between. The DNA for the CDR3 is TGTGCCAGCAGCTTTCAAAACTACGAGCAGTACTTC. It codes for CASSFQNYEQYF.

A few counts support this clonotype. A read error is possible here, since a much larger clone lies one base away. V is TRBV5-4 and J is TRBJ2-5; D unresolved. Trimming stripped 2 bases from V and 5 bases from J, with 4 bases between. The germline gives CDR1 SGHNT, CDR2 YYREEE (reference sequence). The CDR3 consists of 11 residues. CDR3 amino acids: CASSFMETQYF. The CDR3 DNA follows: TGTGCCAGCAGCTTTATGGAGACCCAGTACTTC.

Of note for this clonotype: The final CDR3 position lacks the conserved phenylalanine or tryptophan, pointing to a likely read error. This chain connects TRBV7-2 to TRBJ2-5; no reliable D call. CDR3 size: 13 residues. Trimming left V 1 base short and J 3 bases short, with 6 bases between. Germline V CDR1 and CDR2: SGHTA, FQGNSA. The CDR3 nucleotides read TGTGCCAGCAGCTTAGTGCCGGAAGAGACCCAGTACTTA. It translates to CASSLVPEETQYL.

The sample holds one count of this clonotype. The chain employs TRBV12-3 or TRBV12-4 and TRBJ1-5; D might be TRBD1 (5 bases). The CDR3 loop spans 14 amino acids. V was clipped by 2 bases and J by 7 bases, with 12 bases between them. DNA of the CDR3: TGTGCCAGCAGTTTACGAGGGGAGAGGCAGCCCCAGCATTTT. Amino acid sequence: CASSLRGERQPQHF.

The chain links TRBV25-1 to TRBJ2-1, with 16 bases identical to TRBD2. V shed 2 bases, J shed 7 bases, and the junction held 2 bases outside the gene matches. This CDR3 is 16 amino acids long. Germline CDR1 reads MGHDK; CDR2 reads SYGVNS. In DNA, the CDR3 is TGTGCCAGCAGTGAACCGGGACTAGCGGGAGGGAATGAGCAGTTCTTC. As protein: CASSEPGLAGGNEQFF.

This clonotype was found a few times. The chain carries TRBV7-6 and TRBJ1-6, with TRBD1 matching over 8 bases. CDR3 length equals 18 residues. J gave up 0 bases and V 4 bases, and 8 bases lay outside the gene matches. Germline CDR1 is SGHVS and CDR2 is FNYEAQ. The CDR3 loop is CASSSSLTGGSYNSPLHF. The CDR3 DNA sequence: TGTGCCAGCAGCTCATCACTTACAGGGGGCTCCTATAATTCACCCCTCCACTTT.

The V gene is TRBV18, the J gene TRBJ1-1; the D is unclear. Germline CDR1 reads KGHSH; CDR2 reads LQKENI. Deletions cut 6 bases from V and 4 bases from J, with 15 bases between. There are 14 residues in the CDR3. The CDR3 here is CASSLSELGTEAFF. CDR3 DNA sequence: TGTGCCAGCTCTTTAAGTGAGTTGGGCACTGAAGCTTTCTTT.

This clonotype has just a few counts. The chain links TRBV12-3 or TRBV12-4 to TRBJ1-1, with D possibly matching TRBD1 (5 bases). The V end was cut by 3 bases, the J end by 2 bases, with 13 bases between. CDR3 length equals 15 residues. The CDR3 nucleotides read TGTGCCAGCAGTTTCCGGGGGATCGGCAACACTGAAGCTTTCTTT. It translates to CASSFRGIGNTEAFF.

This clonotype was detected only a few times. The V call is TRBV28, the J call TRBJ2-7; D remains unclear. Germline lookup yields CDR1 MDHEN and CDR2 SYDVKM. Trimming stripped 3 bases from V and 0 bases from J, with 6 bases between. There are 13 residues in the CDR3. The CDR3 DNA sequence: TGTGCCAGCAGTTTCTCAACCTCCTACGAGCAGTACTTC. This sequence encodes CASSFSTSYEQYF. The full variable domain, rest sourced from reference TRBV28 and TRBJ2-7, is DVKVTQSSRYLVKRTGEKVFLECVQDMDHENMFWYRQDPGLGLRLIYFSYDVKMKEKGDIPEGYSVSREKKERFSLILESASTNQTSMYLCASSFSTSYEQYFGPGTRLTVT.

The genes are TRBV7-9 and TRBJ2-1; tentative D call: TRBD1 (6 bases). V lost 5 bases, J lost 7 bases, and 12 bases lay in between. The CDR3 has 13 amino acids. The germline gives CDR1 SEHNR, CDR2 FQNEAQ (reference sequence). The CDR3 DNA sequence: TGTGCCAGCAGCAGGGGGATGGGGAATGAGCAGTTCTTC. Residues: CASSRGMGNEQFF.

In the case of this clonotype: The junction shows a germline mismatch at one end, possibly a read error. This chain uses TRBV28 with TRBJ1-5; no clear D gene. The CDR3 sequence is 18 residues long. CDR1 and CDR2 (germline): MDHEN, SYDVKM. In nucleotides, the CDR3 is TGTGCCAGCAGTTTATTGGTTCCGGAGGGATATAGCAATCAGCCCAAGCATTTT. This gives the protein CASSLLVPEGYSNQPKHF. The complete variable domain, with remaining parts taken from reference TRBV28 and TRBJ1-5, reads DVKVTQSSRYLVKRTGEKVFLECVQDMDHENMFWYRQDPGLGLRLIYFSYDVKMKEKGDIPEGYSVSREKKERFSLILESASTNQTSMYLCASSLLVPEGYSNQPKHFGDGTRLSIL.

This clonotype showed up many times. The CDR3 is CASSPRTGLAGVEGEQFF. The CDR3 coding sequence is TGTGCCAGCAGCCCTAGAACCGGTCTAGCGGGAGTTGAGGGTGAGCAGTTCTTC. The chain is built from TRBV7-6 and TRBJ2-1; 10 nucleotides match TRBD2. This CDR3 is built from 18 residues. CDR1 is SGHVS and CDR2 is FNYEAQ in the germline V gene. The V segment lost 5 bases and the J segment 9 bases; nucleotides outside the gene matches: 19.

This clonotype was counted ten times or more. DNA of the CDR3: TGCAGCGTTAGGGCAGAACAGAATCAGCCCCAGCATTTT. Its protein product is CSVRAEQNQPQHF. The V and J genes are TRBV29-1 and TRBJ1-5; D remains unclear. Between the trimmed V and J ends, which lost 5 bases and 4 bases, there was a span of 12 bases. CDR3 size: 13 residues. Per the germline V gene, CDR1 is SQVTM and CDR2 is ANQGSEA.

This clonotype was seen ten or more times. This sequence joins TRBV6-1 and TRBJ1-1; 8 bases agree with TRBD1. Germline V gives CDR1 MNHNS, CDR2 SASEGT. This CDR3 contains 14 residues. V lost 4 bases and J lost 5; bases outside the gene matches: 6. The CDR3, as DNA: TGTGCCAGCAGTGTCGACAGGGGAAGGACTGAAGCTTTCTTT. Protein sequence: CASSVDRGRTEAFF.

A remark on this clonotype: One end of the junction is discordant with germline, which a read error may explain. J is TRBJ2-2 and V is TRBV7-6, with D possibly being TRBD2 (5 bases). The CDR3 is 18 amino acids. CDR1 is SGHVS and CDR2 is FNYEAQ in the germline V gene. The CDR3 DNA follows: TGTGCTAGCAGCCTGAGGGCCAGCGGCTTCTCGAACACCGGGGAGCTGTTTTTT. Amino acids: CASSLRASGFSNTGELFF.

With respect to this clonotype: Its ends do not fully match the called genes, so a read error is possible. The chain joins TRBV7-9 to TRBJ1-5; D not resolved. Germline V CDR1 and CDR2: SEHNR, FQNEAQ (reference sequence). The CDR3 loop spans 15 amino acids. CDR3 DNA: TGTGCCAGCAGCTTAGGGGTCAAAGACAATCAGCCCCCGCATTTT. Protein: CASSLGVKDNQPPHF.

The sample holds one count of this clonotype. The conserved phenylalanine or tryptophan normally closing the CDR3 is absent here, so this likely arose from a read error. The V gene is TRBV19, the J gene TRBJ1-2; tentatively, D is TRBD1 (6 bases). The CDR3 is 13 amino acids. V lost 6 bases and J 7 bases, leaving 15 bases between the germline ends. Germline V gives CDR1 LNHDA, CDR2 SQIVND (reference sequence). CDR3 in DNA: TGTGCCAGTAGCCCAGACAGGATTCGTGGCTACACCTTA. It codes for CASSPDRIRGYTL.

This clonotype was detected a few times. V gene TRBV27 combines with J gene TRBJ2-5; TRBD1 matches at 10 bases. Germline CDR1 is MNHEY and CDR2 is SMNVEV (reference sequence). The CDR3 has 14 residues. The junction had 6 bases not matched to a gene; V was cut back by 6 bases and J by 5 bases. CDR3 DNA sequence: TGTGCCAGCAGCCGACAGGGGGCTCGGGAGACCCAGTACTTC. It codes for CASSRQGARETQYF.

The J gene is TRBJ1-1, the V gene TRBV5-1; D not resolved. The CDR3 runs 15 residues. Looked up from germline, CDR1 is SGHRS and CDR2 is YFSETQ. V was pared by 1 base and J by 5 bases, with 15 bases between. CDR3 in amino acids: CASSLPLDGLTEAFF. Here the CDR3 DNA reads TGCGCCAGCAGCTTGCCTTTGGACGGGTTGACTGAAGCTTTCTTT.